The source of this TCR beta chain is a study of blood T cell repertoires in COVID-19. Study-wide context: From T cells, B-cell-depleted T cells, or PBMCs came the material, which was cDNA or gDNA.

As processed by the authors: Reference gene primer amplification gave estimated nucleated cell counts. Generated by immunoSEQ multiplex PCR, the TCRdb table keeps only in-frame clones and is missing some. That table is the source of V, J and clone size, and D and trimming were worked out from the DNA. The table has 150,000 to 200,000 clones, about 80% seen once. The CDR3 extends over 15 amino acids. The V gene's germline CDR1 is SGHDT and CDR2 YYEEEE. Trimming took 4 bases from V and 3 from J; bases not matched to a gene: 6. Recruitment covered 20 to 25 US areas and drew participants whose ages spanned roughly 18 to 89 years. Assignment of participants to cohorts was predicated upon participant-reported clinical history.

The chain combines TRBV5-6 with TRBJ2-7; 11 nucleotides align to TRBD2. The sequencing input was PBMCs or T cells enriched from blood (not recorded which). The source is a woman aged 55-70 years who had recovered from COVID-19. DNA of the CDR3: TGTGCCAGCAGCATGACTAGCGGGGCCCTCTACGAGCAGTACTTC. It translates to CASSMTSGALYEQYF.